These 26 T cell receptor beta chains were sequenced from one sample in a study of cytomegalovirus exposure and HLA in healthy donors. The data were produced by immunoSEQ multiplex PCR, yet TCRdb's version contains in-frame clones alone and is incomplete. Of about 270,000 clones in the sample, about 86% were seen once. Input material: PBMCs. The receptors were gathered from a woman aged 18-30 years in good health and CMV-seronegative.

The chain couples TRBV11-2 to TRBJ1-2; weak D call: TRBD1 (5 bases). The CDR3 sequence is 14 residues long. The germline gives CDR1 SGHAT, CDR2 FQNNGV. Trimming removed 2 bases at V and 4 bases at J, with 11 bases between. Here the CDR3 reads CASSLQGRAYGYTF. The CDR3 DNA follows: TGTGCCAGCAGCTTACAGGGAAGGGCCTATGGCTACACCTTC.

This clone was detected only once. The chain employs TRBV6-6 and TRBJ2-5; no clear D gene. Between the trimmed V and J ends, which lost 2 bases and 2 bases, there was a span of 6 bases. The CDR3 spans 13 residues. Germline values: CDR1 MNHNY, CDR2 SVGAGI (reference sequence). The CDR3 DNA follows: TGTGCCAGCAGTTACGTCCTACAAGAGACCCAGTACTTC. This codes for CASSYVLQETQYF.

The chain uses TRBV14 and TRBJ2-7, with D maybe TRBD1 (5 bases). The CDR3 is 14 amino acids. V was pared by 4 bases and J by 3 bases, with 13 bases between. The germline V gene encodes CDR1 SGHDN and CDR2 FVKESK. CDR3 sequence reads: CASSPGTGLYEQYF. The CDR3 DNA follows: TGTGCCAGCAGCCCCGGCACAGGCCTCTACGAGCAGTACTTC.

The CDR3 bases are TGCAGCGGCACCGGGACAGGGCACACTGAAGCTTTCTTT. Residues: CSGTGTGHTEAFF. This chain connects TRBV29-1 to TRBJ1-1; 9 bases map to TRBD1. The germline CDR1 and CDR2 sequences are SQVTM and ANQGSEA. V trimming: 7 bases; J trimming: 3 bases; junction bases outside the gene matches: 6. The CDR3 is made up of 13 amino acids.

The chain couples TRBV7-2 to TRBJ1-1; 9 positions match TRBD1. Germline V gene sequence: CDR1 SGHTA, CDR2 FQGNSA. V dropped 1 base and J dropped 5; count of bases not matched to a gene: 2. The CDR3 totals 14 residues. The chain's CDR3 is CASSLEGTGTEAFF. CDR3 in DNA: TGTGCCAGCAGCTTAGAGGGGACAGGGACTGAAGCTTTCTTT. Supplemented by reference TRBV7-2 and TRBJ1-1, the full variable domain reads GAGVSQSPSNKVTEKGKDVELRCDPISGHTALYWYRQSLGQGLEFLIYFQGNSAPDKSGLPSDRFSAERTGGSVSTLTIQRTQQEDSAVYLCASSLEGTGTEAFFGQGTRLTVV.

This clone has only a few counts. This chain connects TRBV7-9 to TRBJ2-7, with 8 nucleotides matching TRBD1. Germline V lookup: CDR1 SEHNR, CDR2 FQNEAQ (reference sequence). V gave up 7 bases and J gave up 6 bases; unmatched junction bases: 11. The CDR3 is made up of 14 amino acids. CDR3 sequence: CASTRTGRATEQYF. CDR3 DNA sequence: TGTGCCAGCACCAGGACAGGGCGGGCGACCGAGCAGTACTTC.

The chain recombines TRBV7-2 with TRBJ1-2; 7 bases match TRBD1. This CDR3 contains 14 residues. The J segment lost 3 bases and the V segment lost 0 bases, leaving 1 base of the junction unmatched. Germline assignment: CDR1 SGHTA and CDR2 FQGNSA. Here the CDR3 reads CASSLARGYYGYTF. CDR3 DNA sequence: TGTGCCAGCAGCTTAGCCAGGGGGTACTATGGCTACACCTTC.

The chain employs TRBV5-4 and TRBJ2-3; D perhaps matches TRBD1 (6 bases). The CDR3 is made up of 17 amino acids. Deletions cut 4 bases from V and 0 bases from J, with 18 bases between. The germline CDR1 and CDR2 sequences are SGHNT and YYREEE (reference sequence). The CDR3 loop is CASSPPGQGLSTDTQYF. CDR3 in DNA: TGTGCCAGCAGCCCTCCCGGTCAGGGGCTGAGCACAGATACGCAGTATTTT.

The chain employs TRBV2 and TRBJ1-5; unclear D gene. V lost 2 bases and J 4 bases, leaving 9 bases between the germline ends. The CDR3 extends over 14 amino acids. CDR1 is SNHLY, CDR2 FYNNEI, per germline. The CDR3 bases are TGTGCCAGCAGTGAATGGGTGGAGAATCAGCCCCAGCATTTT. Protein product: CASSEWVENQPQHF.

The chain has TRBV7-9 and TRBJ2-1; 8 nucleotides agree with TRBD2. Trimming took 3 bases from V and 5 from J; bases not matched to a gene: 3. The germline gives CDR1 SEHNR, CDR2 FQNEAQ (reference sequence). This CDR3 region has 14 residues. The CDR3 region has the DNA TGTGCCAGCAGCTTGACTAGCGCCAACAATGAGCAGTTCTTC. Translating it yields CASSLTSANNEQFF.

This sequence joins TRBV7-6 and TRBJ1-2, with 8 nucleotides matching TRBD1. Germline CDR1 SGHVS, CDR2 FNYEAQ. The CDR3 is 14 amino acids. The trim removed 4 bases at V and 8 bases at J, leaving 9 bases unmatched. CDR3 nucleotide sequence: TGTGCCAGCAGCTCGTTTTCAGGGGGCGCAGGCTACACCTTC. Amino acids: CASSSFSGGAGYTF.

This clone has more than one count but fewer than ten. The genes are TRBV6-5 and TRBJ2-2; the D is unclear. The CDR3 covers 12 residues. The V gene's germline CDR1 is MNHEY and CDR2 SVGAGI. V lost 3 bases to trimming and J lost 6 bases, with 5 bases between them. The CDR3 reads CASSYSAGELFF. In nucleotides, the CDR3 is TGTGCCAGCAGTTATAGTGCCGGGGAGCTGTTTTTT.

The rearrangement joins TRBV4-1 to TRBJ1-1; unclear D gene. Trimming removed 4 bases at V and 0 bases at J, with 9 bases between. Germline-derived CDR1 and CDR2 are MGHRA and YSYEKL. This CDR3 region has 14 residues. CDR3 sequence reads: CASSPPVMNTEAFF. DNA of the CDR3: TGCGCCAGCAGCCCGCCAGTTATGAACACTGAAGCTTTCTTT.

The chain links TRBV2 to TRBJ1-3; 11 nucleotides line up with TRBD1. The length of the CDR3 is 15 residues. Germline V gene sequence: CDR1 SNHLY, CDR2 FYNNEI. Trimming took 8 bases from V and 4 from J; bases not matched to a gene: 7. CDR3 sequence: CASRAGTGGGNTIYF. CDR3 DNA: TGTGCCAGCCGAGCCGGGACAGGGGGAGGAAACACCATATATTTT.

The chain couples TRBV5-1 to TRBJ2-7; TRBD1 might be the D (5 bases). Trimming pared 3 bases from V and 2 bases from J, leaving 12 bases between. Per the germline V gene, CDR1 is SGHRS and CDR2 is YFSETQ. The CDR3 is made up of 14 amino acids. Written as DNA, the CDR3 is TGCGCCAGCAGCTCGTCAGGGCCCCCCTACGAGCAGTACTTC. It is translated as CASSSSGPPYEQYF.

The chain recombines TRBV7-8 with TRBJ1-6; TRBD1 is a possible D gene (6 bases). The V gene's germline CDR1 is SGHVS and CDR2 FQNEAQ. The CDR3 has 15 amino acids. Trimming took 6 bases from V and 8 from J, leaving 17 bases between them. The CDR3 sequence: CASSYTGSRDSPLHF. Here the CDR3 DNA reads TGTGCCAGCAGTTATACAGGGTCTAGGGATTCACCCCTCCACTTT.

The chain recombines TRBV9 with TRBJ2-2; D ambiguous. V was shortened by 0 bases and J by 0 bases, with 6 bases between the two germline ends. This CDR3 has 15 amino acids. The germline V gene encodes CDR1 SGDLS and CDR2 YYNGEE. The CDR3 spells CASSVVSANTGELFF. For the CDR3, the DNA is TGTGCCAGCAGCGTAGTGTCAGCGAACACCGGGGAGCTGTTTTTT.

The CDR3 DNA is TGTGCCAGCAGTGAAGATGGCGGGGCTGGGGCCAACGTCCTGACTTTC. Amino acids: CASSEDGGAGANVLTF. This chain joins TRBV6-1 and TRBJ2-6; the D gene is possibly TRBD2 (6 bases). Trimming took 1 base from V and 2 from J, leaving 9 bases between them. The CDR3 covers 16 residues. Germline V gene lookup returns CDR1 MNHNS and CDR2 SASEGT.

The genes are TRBV4-2 and TRBJ2-3; D is unresolved. From germline, CDR1 is LGHNA and CDR2 YNFKEQ. Deletions cut 1 base from V and 1 base from J, with 15 bases between. The CDR3 is 17 residues long. The CDR3 is CASSQGGSIPGTDTQYF. In DNA, the CDR3 is TGTGCCAGCAGCCAAGGCGGTTCTATCCCCGGCACAGATACGCAGTATTTT.

This clone was found a few times. The V gene is TRBV19, the J gene TRBJ2-3; TRBD1 matches 7 bases. Germline V gene sequence: CDR1 LNHDA, CDR2 SQIVND (reference sequence). The CDR3 length is 13 residues. Trimming cost V 3 bases and J 7 bases; bases outside gene matches: 4. In DNA, the CDR3 is TGTGCCAGTAGTATTACAGGGGTGAATACGCAGTATTTT. Translated, it gives CASSITGVNTQYF.

The chain recombines TRBV13 with TRBJ1-4; D unresolved. This CDR3 is 13 amino acids long. Trimming cost V 5 bases and J 8 bases, with 12 bases left between them. CDR1 PRHDT and CDR2 FYEKMQ come from the germline V gene (reference sequence). CDR3 DNA: TGTGCCAGCAGCCGTTTCCCTGGCGAAAAACTGTTTTTT. It codes for CASSRFPGEKLFF.

This clone was recorded once. This chain connects TRBV6-5 to TRBJ2-7, with 10 bases aligning to TRBD1. This CDR3 has 13 residues. Per germline, CDR1 MNHEY and CDR2 SVGAGI. V lost 6 bases to trimming and J lost 3 bases; unmatched junction nucleotides: 2. CDR3 DNA: TGTGCCAGCAGAGGGACAGGGGTCTACGAGCAGTACTTC. Translated, it gives CASRGTGVYEQYF.

The chain is built from TRBV5-1 and TRBJ1-1; D gene unclear. Germline V lookup: CDR1 SGHRS, CDR2 YFSETQ. The germline V and J ends were trimmed by 5 bases and 1 base, with 9 bases remaining between them. The CDR3 totals 13 residues. This chain's CDR3 is CASSSTENTEAFF. The CDR3 bases are TGCGCCAGCAGTTCCACAGAGAACACTGAAGCTTTCTTT.

The V gene is TRBV4-3, the J gene TRBJ2-7; TRBD2 is a possible D gene (5 bases). The length of the CDR3 is 16 residues. Deletions cut 0 bases from V and 2 bases from J, with 14 bases between. Germline assignment: CDR1 LGHNA and CDR2 YSLEER. In nucleotides, the CDR3 is TGCGCCAGCAGCCAAGATTCCGGCGGGCTAGCCTACGAGCAGTACTTC. Protein sequence: CASSQDSGGLAYEQYF.

The V and J genes are TRBV5-1 and TRBJ1-4, with D perhaps TRBD1 (6 bases). V shed 4 bases and J shed 3 bases, with 10 bases lying between them. This CDR3 is 14 amino acids long. CDR1 and CDR2 from the germline V gene are SGHRS and YFSETQ. As DNA, the CDR3 is TGCGCCAGCAGCCAGGGGATAGCTAATGAAAAACTGTTTTTT. Translating gives CASSQGIANEKLFF.

This clone appeared once. The genes are TRBV6-5 and TRBJ1-2; possible D gene TRBD1, 6 bases. The CDR3 spans 15 residues. Germline V gene lookup returns CDR1 MNHEY and CDR2 SVGAGI. The V end lost 4 bases, the J end lost 1 base, and 13 bases lay between the germline ends. This chain's CDR3 is CASSFGGGGNYGYTF. The DNA for the CDR3 is TGTGCCAGCAGTTTCGGAGGGGGGGGTAACTATGGCTACACCTTC.